This T cell receptor beta chain was profiled in a study of T-cell reconstitution after alpha-beta-depleted transplantation in children. Study findings and constraints: Fresh T-cell production supplied most of the T-cell counts and diversity seen one year after transplant. Some patients owed their high day-60 TCRbeta diversity to surviving recipient T cells and thymic progenitors. Several hundred graft clones that had expanded were reportedly the source of alpha-beta T cells about two months after transplant.

Germline CDR1 is SGHDN and CDR2 is FVKESK. Trimming removed 1 base at V and 3 bases at J, with 4 bases between. This CDR3 comprises 12 residues. TCRbeta library preparation incorporated unique molecular identifiers. TCRdb processed the PCR reads anew with MiXCR; each CDR3 protein has one entry. The table shows 100,000 or so distinct CDR3 sequences, with 4.5% to 7.5% occurring only once. This clonotype was recorded many times. Its specificity is unknown. Sequences were derived from PBMCs, mostly from graft donor cells, sampled 60 days after TCRalphabeta/CD19-depleted stem cell transplant. The origin of this receptor is a female patient aged 2 to 10 who had a stem cell transplant for Fanconi anemia, so the T cells may come from the graft donor. This chain links TRBV14 with TRBJ2-7; D is unresolved. This chain's CDR3 is CASSQGNYEQYF. In DNA, the CDR3 is TGTGCCAGCAGCCAAGGAAACTACGAGCAGTACTTC.